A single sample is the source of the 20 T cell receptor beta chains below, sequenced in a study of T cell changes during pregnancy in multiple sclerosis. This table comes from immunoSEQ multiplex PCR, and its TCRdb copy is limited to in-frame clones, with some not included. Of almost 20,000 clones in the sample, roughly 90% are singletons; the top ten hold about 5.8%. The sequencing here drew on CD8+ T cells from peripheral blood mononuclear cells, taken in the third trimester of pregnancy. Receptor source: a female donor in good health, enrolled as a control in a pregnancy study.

CDR3 protein: CASRGDPNEKLFF. The CDR3 DNA sequence: TGTGCCAGCAGAGGGGATCCTAATGAAAAACTGTTTTTT. This chain joins TRBV7-9 and TRBJ1-4, with D possibly TRBD1 on 5 matching bases. The CDR3 is 13 residues long. Trimming pared 6 bases from V and 3 bases from J, leaving 8 bases between. CDR1 and CDR2 (germline): SEHNR, FQNEAQ (reference sequence).

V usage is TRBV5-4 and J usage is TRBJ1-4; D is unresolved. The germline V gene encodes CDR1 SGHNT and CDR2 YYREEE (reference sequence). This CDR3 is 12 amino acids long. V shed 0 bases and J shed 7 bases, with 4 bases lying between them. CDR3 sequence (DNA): TGTGCCAGCAGCTTGGCCGGTGAAAAACTGTTTTTT. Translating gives CASSLAGEKLFF.

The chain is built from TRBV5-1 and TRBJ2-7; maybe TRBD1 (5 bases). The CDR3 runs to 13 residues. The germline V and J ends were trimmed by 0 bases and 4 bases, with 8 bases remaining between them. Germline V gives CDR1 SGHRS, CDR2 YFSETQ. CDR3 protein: CASSLDRNYEQYF. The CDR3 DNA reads TGCGCCAGCAGCTTGGACAGGAATTACGAGCAGTACTTC.

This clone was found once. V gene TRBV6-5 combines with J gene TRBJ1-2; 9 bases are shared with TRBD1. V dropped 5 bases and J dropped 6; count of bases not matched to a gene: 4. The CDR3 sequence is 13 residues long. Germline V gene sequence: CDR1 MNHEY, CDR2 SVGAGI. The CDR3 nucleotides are TGTGCCAGCAGTCCGCGACAGGGGGATGGCTACACCTTC. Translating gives CASSPRQGDGYTF.

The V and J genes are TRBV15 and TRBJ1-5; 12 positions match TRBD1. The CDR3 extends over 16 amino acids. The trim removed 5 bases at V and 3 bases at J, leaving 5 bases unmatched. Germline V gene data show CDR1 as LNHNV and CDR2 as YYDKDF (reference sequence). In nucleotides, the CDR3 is TGTGCCACCAGCGGCGGGACAGGGGGCCACAATCAGCCCCAGCATTTT. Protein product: CATSGGTGGHNQPQHF.

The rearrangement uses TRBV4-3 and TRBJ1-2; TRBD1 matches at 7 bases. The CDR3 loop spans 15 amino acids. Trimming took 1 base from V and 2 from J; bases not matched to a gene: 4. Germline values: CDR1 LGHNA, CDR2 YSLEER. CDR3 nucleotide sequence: TGCGCCAGCAGCCAAGGCCTGGGACAGAACTATGGCTACACCTTC. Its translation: CASSQGLGQNYGYTF.

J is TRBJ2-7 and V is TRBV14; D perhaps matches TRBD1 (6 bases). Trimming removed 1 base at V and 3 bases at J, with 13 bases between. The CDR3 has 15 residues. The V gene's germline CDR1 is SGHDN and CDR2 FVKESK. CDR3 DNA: TGTGCCAGCAGCCAAGTCCCTCTACAGGGCTACGAGCAGTACTTC. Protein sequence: CASSQVPLQGYEQYF.

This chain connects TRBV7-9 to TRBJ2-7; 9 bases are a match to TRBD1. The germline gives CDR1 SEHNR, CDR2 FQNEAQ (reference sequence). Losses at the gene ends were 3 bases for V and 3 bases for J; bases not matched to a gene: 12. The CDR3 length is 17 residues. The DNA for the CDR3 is TGTGCCAGCAGCTTTCCGGGACAGGGAGGGGGTCTCTACGAGCAGTACTTC. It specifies CASSFPGQGGGLYEQYF.

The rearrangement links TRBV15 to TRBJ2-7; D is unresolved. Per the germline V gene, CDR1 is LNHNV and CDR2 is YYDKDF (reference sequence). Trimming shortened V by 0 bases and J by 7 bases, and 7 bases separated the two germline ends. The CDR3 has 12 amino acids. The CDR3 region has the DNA TGTGCCACCAGCAGAGATCAACAGGAGCAGTACTTC. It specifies CATSRDQQEQYF. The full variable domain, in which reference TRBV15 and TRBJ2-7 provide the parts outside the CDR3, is DAMVIQNPRYQVTQFGKPVTLSCSQTLNHNVMYWYQQKSSQAPKLLFHYYDKDFNNEADTPDNFQSRRPNTSFCFLDIRSPGLGDTAMYLCATSRDQQEQYFGPGTRLTVT.

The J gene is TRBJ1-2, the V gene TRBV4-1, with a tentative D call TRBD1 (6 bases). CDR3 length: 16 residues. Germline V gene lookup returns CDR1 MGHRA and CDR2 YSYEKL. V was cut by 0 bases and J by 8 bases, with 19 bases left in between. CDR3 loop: CASSQDREGVWYGYTF. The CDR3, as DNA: TGCGCCAGCAGCCAAGATCGAGAGGGGGTTTGGTACGGCTACACCTTC.

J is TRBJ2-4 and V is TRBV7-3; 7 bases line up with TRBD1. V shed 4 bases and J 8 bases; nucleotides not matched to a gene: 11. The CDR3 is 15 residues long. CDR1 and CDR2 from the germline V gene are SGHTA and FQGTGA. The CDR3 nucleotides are TGTGCCAGCAGCTCCACAGGGACAGAAATGGACATTCAGTACTTC. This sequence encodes CASSSTGTEMDIQYF.

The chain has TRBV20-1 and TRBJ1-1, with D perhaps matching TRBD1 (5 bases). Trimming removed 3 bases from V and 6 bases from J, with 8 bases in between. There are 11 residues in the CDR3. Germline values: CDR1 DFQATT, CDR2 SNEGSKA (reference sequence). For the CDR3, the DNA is TGCAGTGCTAGTCAGGGCGCTGAAGCTTTCTTT. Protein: CSASQGAEAFF.

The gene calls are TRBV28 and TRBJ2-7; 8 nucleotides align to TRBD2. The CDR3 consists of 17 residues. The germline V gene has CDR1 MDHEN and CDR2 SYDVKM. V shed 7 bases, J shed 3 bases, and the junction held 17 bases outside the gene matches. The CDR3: CASNSWVAGTRDYEQYF. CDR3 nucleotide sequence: TGTGCCAGCAACAGTTGGGTAGCGGGGACTCGAGACTACGAGCAGTACTTC.

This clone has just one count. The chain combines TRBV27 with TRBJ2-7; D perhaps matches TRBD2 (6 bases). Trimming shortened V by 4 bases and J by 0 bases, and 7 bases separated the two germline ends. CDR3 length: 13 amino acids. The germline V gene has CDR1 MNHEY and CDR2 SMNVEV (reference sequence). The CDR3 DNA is TGTGCCAGCAGTTCGCGGGGCTCCTACGAGCAGTACTTC. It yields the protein CASSSRGSYEQYF.

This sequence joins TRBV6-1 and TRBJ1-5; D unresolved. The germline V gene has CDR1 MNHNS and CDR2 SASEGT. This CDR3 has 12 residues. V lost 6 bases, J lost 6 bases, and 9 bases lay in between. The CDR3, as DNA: TGTGCCAGCAGCGAGGGCCCTCAGCCCCAGCATTTT. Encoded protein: CASSEGPQPQHF.

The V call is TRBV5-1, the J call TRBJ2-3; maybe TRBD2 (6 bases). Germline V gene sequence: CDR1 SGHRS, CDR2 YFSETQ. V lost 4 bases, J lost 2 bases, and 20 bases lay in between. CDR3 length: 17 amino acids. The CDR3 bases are TGCGCCAGCAGCCTCACCGCCGGGACTCCCTCCACAGATACGCAGTATTTT. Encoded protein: CASSLTAGTPSTDTQYF.

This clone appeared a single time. CDR3 sequence: CASSPGQEAFF. The CDR3 DNA reads TGTGCCAGCAGCCCCGGACAGGAAGCTTTCTTT. The chain recombines TRBV7-9 with TRBJ1-1, with D possibly TRBD1 on 6 matching bases. CDR1 and CDR2 from the germline V gene are SEHNR and FQNEAQ (reference sequence). The CDR3 totals 11 residues. The V and J ends lost 5 bases and 8 bases respectively, with 9 bases between them.

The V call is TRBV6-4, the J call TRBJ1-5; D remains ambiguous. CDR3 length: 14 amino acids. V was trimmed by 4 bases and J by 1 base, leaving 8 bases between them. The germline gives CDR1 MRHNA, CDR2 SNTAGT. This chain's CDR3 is CASSAGASNQPQHF. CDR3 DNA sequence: TGTGCCAGCAGTGCGGGAGCCAGCAATCAGCCCCAGCATTTT.

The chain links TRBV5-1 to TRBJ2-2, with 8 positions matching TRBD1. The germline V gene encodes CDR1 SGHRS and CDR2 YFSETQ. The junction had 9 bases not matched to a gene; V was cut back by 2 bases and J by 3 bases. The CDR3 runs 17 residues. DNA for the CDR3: TGCGCCAGCAGCTTTCTCGAAGACAGGGGCGACACCGGGGAGCTGTTTTTT. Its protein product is CASSFLEDRGDTGELFF.

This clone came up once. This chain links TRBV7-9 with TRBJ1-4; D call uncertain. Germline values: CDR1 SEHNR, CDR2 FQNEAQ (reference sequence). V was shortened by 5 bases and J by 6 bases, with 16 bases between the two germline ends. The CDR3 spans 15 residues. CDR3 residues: CASSRSGWGDEKLFF. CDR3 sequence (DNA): TGTGCCAGCAGCCGTTCCGGGTGGGGAGATGAAAAACTGTTTTTT.